Below, one TCR beta chain is given with its context. The antigen is unknown. These data belong to a study of post-analysis software for immune sequencing data. The study, taken as a whole, reports: Controls showed lower frequencies than patients for a handful of TRBV segments, and TRBV5-6, TRBV5-1 and TRBV20-1 were among these. When the samples were clustered directly with F measure, those that had been prepared in the same batch showed strong co-clustering.

This CDR3 is 15 amino acids long. The germline V and J ends were trimmed by 2 bases and 1 base, with 11 bases remaining between them. cDNA libraries of TCR beta carried unique molecular identifiers. TCRdb recomputed calls from the PCR reads with MiXCR, one row per CDR3 protein. The sample has over 300,000 distinct CDR3 sequences; less than 40% are singletons. This chain links TRBV12-3 or TRBV12-4 with TRBJ2-5, with a weak D call TRBD2 (5 bases). The TCR comes from a girl aged 10 to 17 with multiple sclerosis. The sample consisted of blood. The CDR3 loop is CASSLHEGLQETQYF. CDR3 sequence (DNA): TGTGCCAGCAGTTTACATGAGGGCCTCCAAGAGACCCAGTACTTC.